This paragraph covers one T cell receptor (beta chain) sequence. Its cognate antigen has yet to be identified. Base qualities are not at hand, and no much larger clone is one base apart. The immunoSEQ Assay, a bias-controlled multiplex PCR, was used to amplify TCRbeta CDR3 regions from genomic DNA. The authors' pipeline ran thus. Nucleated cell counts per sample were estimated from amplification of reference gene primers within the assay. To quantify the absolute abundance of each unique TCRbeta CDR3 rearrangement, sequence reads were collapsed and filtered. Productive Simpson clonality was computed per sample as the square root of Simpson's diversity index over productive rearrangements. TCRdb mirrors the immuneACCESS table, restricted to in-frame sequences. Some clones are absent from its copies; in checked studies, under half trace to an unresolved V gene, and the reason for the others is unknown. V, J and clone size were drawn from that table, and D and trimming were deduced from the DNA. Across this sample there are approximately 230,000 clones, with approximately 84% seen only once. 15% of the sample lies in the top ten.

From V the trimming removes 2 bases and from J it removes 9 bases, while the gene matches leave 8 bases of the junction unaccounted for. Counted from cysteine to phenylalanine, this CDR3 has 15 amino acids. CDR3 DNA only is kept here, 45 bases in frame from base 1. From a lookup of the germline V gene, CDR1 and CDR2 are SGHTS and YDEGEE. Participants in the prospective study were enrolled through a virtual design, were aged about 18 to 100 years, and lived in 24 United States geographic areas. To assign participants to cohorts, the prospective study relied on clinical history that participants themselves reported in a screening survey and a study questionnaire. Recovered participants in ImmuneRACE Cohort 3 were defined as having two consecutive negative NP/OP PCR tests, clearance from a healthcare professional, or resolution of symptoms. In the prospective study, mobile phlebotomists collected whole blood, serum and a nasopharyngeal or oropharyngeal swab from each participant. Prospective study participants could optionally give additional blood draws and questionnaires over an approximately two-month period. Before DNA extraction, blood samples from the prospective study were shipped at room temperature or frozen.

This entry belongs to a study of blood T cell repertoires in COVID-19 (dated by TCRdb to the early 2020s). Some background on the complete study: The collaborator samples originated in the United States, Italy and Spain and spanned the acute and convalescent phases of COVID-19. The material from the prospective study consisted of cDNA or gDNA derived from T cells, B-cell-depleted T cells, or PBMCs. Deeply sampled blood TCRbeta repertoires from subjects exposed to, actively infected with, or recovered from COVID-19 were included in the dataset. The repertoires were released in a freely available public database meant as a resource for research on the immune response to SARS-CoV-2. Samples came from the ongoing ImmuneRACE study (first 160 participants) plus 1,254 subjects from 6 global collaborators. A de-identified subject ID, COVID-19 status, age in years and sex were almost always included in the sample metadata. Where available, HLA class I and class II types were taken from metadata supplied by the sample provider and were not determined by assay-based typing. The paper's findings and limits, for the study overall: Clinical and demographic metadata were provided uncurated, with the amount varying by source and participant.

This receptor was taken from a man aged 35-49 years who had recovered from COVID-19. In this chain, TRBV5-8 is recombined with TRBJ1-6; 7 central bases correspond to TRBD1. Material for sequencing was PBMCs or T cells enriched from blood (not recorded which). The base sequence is TGTGCCAGCAGCTTACTGACAGGGTCGGGTTCACCCCTCCACTTT. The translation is CASSLLTGSGSPLHF.